This passage covers 26 T cell receptor beta chains from one sample sequenced in a study of multiple sclerosis patients with progressive multifocal leukoencephalopathy. Time point given: time of PML onset. Data came from immunoSEQ multiplex PCR; TCRdb stores just in-frame clones and leaves some out. The sample consists of 25,000 to 35,000 clones, more than 75% of them appearing once. The input for sequencing was PBMCs, taken from a patient treated with natalizumab. These TCRs come from a human donor with progressive multifocal leukoencephalopathy.

The chain has TRBV5-4 and TRBJ2-6; TRBD1 matches at 7 bases. This CDR3 has 15 amino acids. Per germline, CDR1 SGHNT and CDR2 YYREEE (reference sequence). The junction had 4 bases not matched to a gene; V was cut back by 5 bases and J by 2 bases. The CDR3 sequence is CASRIDRAGANVLTF. As DNA, the CDR3 is TGTGCCAGCAGAATCGACAGGGCTGGGGCCAACGTCCTGACTTTC. Together with reference TRBV5-4 and TRBJ2-6, the CDR3 gives the full variable domain: ETGVTQSPTHLIKTRGQQVTLRCSSQSGHNTVSWYQQALGQGPQFIFQYYREEENGRGNFPPRFSGLQFPNYSSELNVNALELDDSALYLCASRIDRAGANVLTFGAGSRLTVL.

This clone has only a few counts. The CDR3 loop is CASRKTQGTGTEAFF. The CDR3 bases are TGTGCCAGTAGGAAGACACAGGGGACGGGCACTGAAGCTTTCTTT. The chain couples TRBV19 to TRBJ1-1; 7 bases align to TRBD1. Germline-derived CDR1 and CDR2 are LNHDA and SQIVND (reference sequence). V trimming: 6 bases; J trimming: 4 bases; junction bases outside the gene matches: 11. The CDR3 has 15 residues.

The rearrangement joins TRBV6-5 to TRBJ1-1; 8 nucleotides align to TRBD1. The CDR3 sequence is 15 residues long. Germline CDR1 reads MNHEY; CDR2 reads SVGAGI. Trimming cost V 6 bases and J 0 bases; bases outside gene matches: 6. The DNA for the CDR3 is TGTGCCAGCAGGGGGACAGGAACGGTGAACACTGAAGCTTTCTTT. It encodes CASRGTGTVNTEAFF.

The chain employs TRBV28 and TRBJ1-6; 7 bases align to TRBD1. Germline V gives CDR1 MDHEN, CDR2 SYDVKM. Unmatched junction bases numbered 9, after V lost 7 bases and J lost 6 bases. CDR3 size: 15 residues. CDR3 amino acids: CASTAPNRGNSPLHF. The CDR3 coding sequence is TGTGCCAGCACCGCCCCCAACAGGGGTAATTCACCCCTCCACTTT.

The V and J genes are TRBV5-5 and TRBJ1-2, with D possibly TRBD1 on 5 matching bases. The germline V gene has CDR1 SGHKS and CDR2 YYEKEE (reference sequence). There are 18 residues in the CDR3. The V end lost 4 bases, the J end lost 6 bases, and 28 bases lay between the germline ends. In DNA form, the CDR3 reads TGTGCCAGCAGCCCCAACAGGCAATCTATCCCGGAGGAAAATGGCTACACCTTC. Protein sequence: CASSPNRQSIPEENGYTF.

This CDR3 is CASSLTPGGADTQYF. CDR3 nucleotide sequence: TGTGCCAGCAGCTTAACGCCAGGAGGAGCAGATACGCAGTATTTT. V usage is TRBV7-9 and J usage is TRBJ2-3; a possible D gene is TRBD2 (5 bases). V gave up 2 bases and J gave up 4 bases, with 13 bases separating them. Germline lookup yields CDR1 SEHNR and CDR2 FQNEAQ (reference sequence). This CDR3 region has 15 residues.

V usage is TRBV5-5 and J usage is TRBJ2-7; D is unresolved. Germline-derived CDR1 and CDR2 are SGHKS and YYEKEE (reference sequence). V was pared by 0 bases and J by 2 bases, with 9 bases between. The CDR3 contains 14 residues. The DNA of the CDR3 is TGTGCCAGCAGCTTGGCCTATGGGGCCTACGAGCAGTACTTC. Translation: CASSLAYGAYEQYF. The complete variable domain, with remaining parts taken from reference TRBV5-5 and TRBJ2-7, reads DAGVTQSPTHLIKTRGQQVTLRCSPISGHKSVSWYQQVLGQGPQFIFQYYEKEERGRGNFPDRFSARQFPNYSSELNVNALLLGDSALYLCASSLAYGAYEQYFGPGTRLTVT.

On this clone: At one boundary the junction diverges from the germline segment, which might be a read error. This chain joins TRBV6-6 and TRBJ2-7, with D perhaps TRBD2 (6 bases). Per germline, CDR1 MNHNY and CDR2 SVGAGI (reference sequence). This CDR3 comprises 14 residues. In nucleotides, the CDR3 is TGTGCCAGCAGTTACGAGACTAGATCCTCCGAGCAGTACTTC. This codes for CASSYETRSSEQYF.

The chain links TRBV27 to TRBJ2-7; 10 bases map to TRBD1. The CDR3 spans 13 residues. V trimming: 7 bases; J trimming: 5 bases; junction bases outside the gene matches: 5. The germline CDR1 and CDR2 sequences are MNHEY and SMNVEV (reference sequence). CDR3 sequence (DNA): TGTGCCAGCACCGAGACAGGGGGCGACGAGCAGTACTTC. It translates to CASTETGGDEQYF.

This clone was seen more than once but under ten times. The chain recombines TRBV12-5 with TRBJ1-2; no clear D gene. The CDR3 has 17 amino acids. Germline V gene sequence: CDR1 LGHNT, CDR2 FRNRAP. The V and J ends lost 1 base and 1 base respectively, with 16 bases between them. The DNA for the CDR3 is TGTGCTAGTGGTTTGGCCCCTAGTCAGCAGCTTAACTATGGCTACACCTTC. It yields the protein CASGLAPSQQLNYGYTF.

This clone was picked up one time. The chain recombines TRBV27 with TRBJ2-7, with 8 bases lining up with TRBD1. Germline V gene sequence: CDR1 MNHEY, CDR2 SMNVEV (reference sequence). J was trimmed by 7 bases and V by 4 bases; bases with no gene match: 18. The CDR3 runs 17 residues. The CDR3 loop is CASSSSYGTGIFKEQYF. The DNA of the CDR3 is TGTGCCAGCAGTTCATCTTATGGGACAGGTATTTTTAAAGAGCAGTACTTC.

This clone was recorded only once. The V and J genes are TRBV30 and TRBJ1-3; no clear D gene. The CDR3 runs to 13 residues. V was shortened by 1 base and J by 1 base, with 5 bases between the two germline ends. Germline V CDR1 and CDR2: GTSNPN, SVGIG (reference sequence). The CDR3 DNA is TGTGCCTGGAGTGCCTTATCTGGAAACACCATATATTTT. This sequence encodes CAWSALSGNTIYF.

The rearrangement uses TRBV6-5 and TRBJ1-2; no clear D. This CDR3 has 14 amino acids. Germline values: CDR1 MNHEY, CDR2 SVGAGI. V shed 5 bases and J shed 7 bases, with 17 bases lying between them. In DNA form, the CDR3 reads TGTGCCAGCAGTGAAACGCCCTCCCGGGGTGGCTACACCTTC. Translating gives CASSETPSRGGYTF.

This clone was counted a single time. The rearrangement links TRBV28 to TRBJ1-1; 7 positions agree with TRBD1. Trimming took 7 bases from V and 1 from J; bases not matched to a gene: 3. The CDR3 totals 13 residues. Looked up from germline, CDR1 is MDHEN and CDR2 is SYDVKM. DNA for the CDR3: TGTGCCAGCACAAGACAGGGGAACACTGAAGCTTTCTTT. Encoded protein: CASTRQGNTEAFF.

The chain links TRBV4-1 to TRBJ1-4, with TRBD1 matching over 7 bases. Germline CDR1 reads MGHRA; CDR2 reads YSYEKL. J was trimmed by 0 bases and V by 1 base; bases with no gene match: 2. The CDR3 totals 16 residues. The CDR3 bases are TGCGCCAGCAGCCAAGGGACAGGAACAACTAATGAAAAACTGTTTTTT. This gives the protein CASSQGTGTTNEKLFF.

The chain uses TRBV6-6 and TRBJ2-1; D is perhaps TRBD1 (5 bases). The CDR3 extends over 14 amino acids. Deletions cut 6 bases from V and 8 bases from J, with 17 bases between. Germline V gene sequence: CDR1 MNHNY, CDR2 SVGAGI (reference sequence). CDR3 coding DNA: TGTGCCAGCAGAGTGGTCTCGTTCAGGGATGAGCAGTTCTTC. It encodes CASRVVSFRDEQFF.

The V and J genes are TRBV6-4 and TRBJ2-1, with TRBD2 as a possible D gene (6 bases). The CDR3 sequence is 14 residues long. V gave up 4 bases and J gave up 6 bases, with 13 bases separating them. Germline V gene data show CDR1 as MRHNA and CDR2 as SNTAGT. This CDR3 reads CASSVEGGTNEQFF. The DNA for the CDR3 is TGTGCCAGCAGTGTGGAGGGAGGTACCAATGAGCAGTTCTTC.

The CDR3 is CASRDDRGKLFF. For the CDR3, the DNA is TGTGCCAGTAGAGACGACAGGGGAAAACTGTTTTTT. The chain couples TRBV19 to TRBJ1-4, with 8 bases identical to TRBD1. Trimming removed 6 bases from V and 10 bases from J; junction bases left unmatched: 4. CDR1 is LNHDA and CDR2 is SQIVND in the germline V gene (reference sequence). This CDR3 region has 12 residues. Together with reference TRBV19 and TRBJ1-4, the CDR3 gives the full variable domain: DGGITQSPKYLFRKEGQNVTLSCEQNLNHDAMYWYRQDPGQGLRLIYYSQIVNDFQKGDIAEGYSVSREKKESFPLTVTSAQKNPTAFYLCASRDDRGKLFFGSGTQLSVL.

This sequence joins TRBV29-1 and TRBJ1-1; D gene ambiguous. This CDR3 is built from 12 residues. Trimming shortened V by 4 bases and J by 0 bases, and 6 bases separated the two germline ends. CDR1 and CDR2 (germline): SQVTM, ANQGSEA. The CDR3 sequence: CSVGQLNTEAFF. CDR3 sequence (DNA): TGCAGCGTTGGGCAGTTGAACACTGAAGCTTTCTTT.

This chain connects TRBV6-1 to TRBJ2-3, with D possibly matching TRBD1 (6 bases). Per the germline V gene, CDR1 is MNHNS and CDR2 is SASEGT. V dropped 3 bases and J dropped 2 bases, with 12 bases sitting between them. The CDR3 is 15 amino acids. The CDR3 DNA sequence: TGTGCCAGCAGTGACGACAGGAGAGTCACAGATACGCAGTATTTT. This gives the protein CASSDDRRVTDTQYF.

The rearrangement joins TRBV4-3 to TRBJ2-1, with TRBD2 matching over 10 bases. The junction had 11 bases not matched to a gene; V was cut back by 6 bases and J by 0 bases. Per the germline V gene, CDR1 is LGHNA and CDR2 is YSLEER. The CDR3 spans 18 residues. The CDR3 region has the DNA TGCGCCAGCAGGCAATCTAGCGGGAGCCAAAGCTCCTACAATGAGCAGTTCTTC. Its protein is CASRQSSGSQSSYNEQFF.

V usage is TRBV11-2 and J usage is TRBJ2-7; tentative D call: TRBD1 (6 bases). The CDR3 extends over 15 amino acids. Germline CDR1 SGHAT, CDR2 FQNNGV. V lost 1 base and J 3 bases, leaving 13 bases between the germline ends. The CDR3 DNA reads as TGTGCCAGCAGCTTAGGTGGGACACCCTTCTACGAGCAGTACTTC. Its protein product is CASSLGGTPFYEQYF.

The chain links TRBV18 to TRBJ1-2, with 9 nucleotides matching TRBD1. The CDR3 consists of 19 residues. The germline CDR1 and CDR2 sequences are KGHSH and LQKENI. Trimming took 1 base from V and 6 from J; bases not matched to a gene: 18. CDR3 nucleotides: TGTGCCAGCTCACCACAGAGGGCCGGATTTACACAGGGGGCGCATGGCTACACCTTC. Translated: CASSPQRAGFTQGAHGYTF.

The chain is built from TRBV29-1 and TRBJ1-2; D perhaps matches TRBD1 (6 bases). This CDR3 has 14 residues. CDR1 is SQVTM and CDR2 is ANQGSEA in the germline V gene. V lost 4 bases to trimming and J lost 4 bases, with 16 bases between them. CDR3 amino acids: CSVGGQSRFYGYTF. The CDR3 DNA reads as TGCAGCGTTGGGGGGCAGAGTCGCTTCTATGGCTACACCTTC.

The rearrangement uses TRBV9 and TRBJ1-1; possibly TRBD1 for D (5 bases). The CDR3 has 15 amino acids. V was trimmed by 0 bases and J by 1 base, leaving 10 bases between them. Germline CDR1 SGDLS, CDR2 YYNGEE. In DNA, the CDR3 is TGTGCCAGCAGCGTAGAAGGGGCCCCGAACACTGAAGCTTTCTTT. It codes for CASSVEGAPNTEAFF.

The chain has TRBV6-1 and TRBJ1-6, with D perhaps matching TRBD1 (5 bases). Germline CDR1 MNHNS, CDR2 SASEGT. V lost 6 bases and J 9 bases, leaving 15 bases between the germline ends. CDR3 size: 14 residues. The CDR3 spells CASRPDSRTSPLHF. As DNA, the CDR3 is TGTGCCAGCAGGCCCGACAGTAGAACTTCACCCCTCCACTTT.